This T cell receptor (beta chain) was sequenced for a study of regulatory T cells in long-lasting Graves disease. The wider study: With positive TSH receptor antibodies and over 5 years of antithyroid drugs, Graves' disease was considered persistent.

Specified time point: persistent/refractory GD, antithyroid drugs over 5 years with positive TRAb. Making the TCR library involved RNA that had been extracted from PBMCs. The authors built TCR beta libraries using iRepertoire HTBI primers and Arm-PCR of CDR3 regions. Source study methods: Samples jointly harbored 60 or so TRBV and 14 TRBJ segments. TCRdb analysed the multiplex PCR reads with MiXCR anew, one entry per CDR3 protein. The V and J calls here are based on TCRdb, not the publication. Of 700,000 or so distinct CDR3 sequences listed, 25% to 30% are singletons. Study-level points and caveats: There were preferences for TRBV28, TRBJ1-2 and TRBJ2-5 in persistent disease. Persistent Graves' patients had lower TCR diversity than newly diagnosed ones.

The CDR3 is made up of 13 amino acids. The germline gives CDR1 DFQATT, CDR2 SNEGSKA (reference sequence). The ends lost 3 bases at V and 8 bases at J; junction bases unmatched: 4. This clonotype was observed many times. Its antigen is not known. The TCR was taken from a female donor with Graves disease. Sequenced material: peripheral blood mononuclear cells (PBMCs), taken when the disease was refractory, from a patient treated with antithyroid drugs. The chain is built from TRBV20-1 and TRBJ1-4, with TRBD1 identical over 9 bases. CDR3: CSARRDREEKLFF. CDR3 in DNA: TGCAGTGCTAGGAGGGACAGGGAAGAAAAACTGTTTTTT.